This T cell receptor (beta chain) derives from a study of human T cells and chemical hapten exposure (dated by TCRdb to the early 2020s). In terms of the full investigation: For sensitization, 2% DPC in acetone was applied to a roughly 2 cm by roughly 2 cm area of upper inner arm skin. Patients additionally received weekly therapeutic DPC doses to the scalp throughout the approximately 25-week study period. Patch testing was done on the upper back using Finn chambers containing 0.01% DPC, and results were scored after 6 days according to International Contact Dermatitis Research Group standards. Most of the patients in the cohort were female, and the cohort covered alopecia areata with under or over 50% scalp involvement, alopecia totalis and alopecia universalis. Libraries were combined into a pool for sequencing, and differences in TCR yield between samples came mainly from small differences in library volumes within the pool. In alopecia patients, the study followed how the peripheral blood TCR repertoire changed in vivo over primary and secondary sensitization to diphenylcyclopropenone (DPC), a hapten. Blood samples were taken from patients before sensitization (week 0) and at 2, 6 and about 24 weeks after DPC sensitization. About 29 alopecia patients gave blood for TCR sequencing at one to four time points (pre-sensitization, 2, 6 and 24 weeks). Beyond this particular receptor, the publication reports: No change with DPC sensitization was found in the number of TCRs above 1 in 1000 frequency, and no evidence of global repertoire structure alterations was found. A positive correlation was found between the number of PT1 expanded TCRs and patch test score, with significance reached at thresholds 8, 16 and 32 but not 4. Repeated subsampling changed both the strength of the expansion versus patch-test correlation and the threshold at which that correlation became significant. Alopecia, a presumed autoimmune disease, was present in all patients, so the immune response of the patients might differ from that of healthy individuals. Significantly more large CDR3 similarity clusters were formed by expanded TCRs than by pre-sensitization or healthy control sets, consistent with antigen-driven responses.

V gives up 1 base and J gives up 0 bases, and the segment between their germline ends measures 9 bases. Via the germline V gene, CDR1 is KGHSH and CDR2 LQKENI. The CDR3 runs 16 residues from the cysteine to the phenylalanine. The sequence is cut down to CDR3 DNA, 48 bases in frame from base 1. The sample's time point label, decoded: patch test 3, about 24 weeks after DPC sensitization. The treatment or condition tag for this specimen amounts to: therapeutic diphenylcyclopropenone sensitization with weekly scalp DPC. At each patch-test visit, blood was drawn before the patch test was applied. To be eligible, patients had to be aged 18 to 70, diagnosed with alopecia and judged suitable for DPC therapy, while pregnant patients were excluded. Total RNA was isolated from unfractionated whole blood collected in Tempus Blood RNA tubes. There are many counts of this clonotype. It has no known antigen specificity. There are no base qualities to consult, and no much larger clone falls within one base.

The library was prepared using RACE. The sequencer was a NextSeq 500. Library preparation attached unique molecular identifiers to individual cDNA molecules for quantitative, reproducible TCR counting. For every blood RNA sample, sequencing covered both the TCR alpha and TCR beta chains. The original pipeline was this. The median number of TCRs per sample was over 85,000, ranging from about 23,224 to 700,000. The Decombinator software suite was used to annotate the V, J and CDR3 of the TCR reads. For PS versus PT1 abundance plots, all samples were subsampled to the same number of TCRs (28,000). Expanded TCRs were defined as absent before sensitization and observed at least eight times at the 2-week time point. Starting from the raw public reads, TCRdb applied fastp trimming at Q25, assembled clones with MiXCR and retained in-frame beta chains. Rows are combined by CDR3 protein, so each entry shows the most common genes and DNA. What appears here as the V and J calls and clone size reflects TCRdb's work, not the paper's. The sample records fewer than 80,000 distinct CDR3 sequences, approximately 10% of which are singletons. The top ten constitute roughly 2.1% of the sample.

This receptor was taken from a woman aged 25 to 39 with alopecia areata. Some clones in this sample may be carry-over from other donors' samples. The V and J genes are TRBV18 and TRBJ1-4, with TRBD1 as a weak D call on 5 bases. Sequencing was performed on whole blood, taken in connection with sensitization to the hapten diphenylcyclopropenone (DPC). The DNA is TGTGCCAGCTCACCACAGGGCAGGGCAACTAATGAAAAACTGTTTTTT. This translates into CASSPQGRATNEKLFF.